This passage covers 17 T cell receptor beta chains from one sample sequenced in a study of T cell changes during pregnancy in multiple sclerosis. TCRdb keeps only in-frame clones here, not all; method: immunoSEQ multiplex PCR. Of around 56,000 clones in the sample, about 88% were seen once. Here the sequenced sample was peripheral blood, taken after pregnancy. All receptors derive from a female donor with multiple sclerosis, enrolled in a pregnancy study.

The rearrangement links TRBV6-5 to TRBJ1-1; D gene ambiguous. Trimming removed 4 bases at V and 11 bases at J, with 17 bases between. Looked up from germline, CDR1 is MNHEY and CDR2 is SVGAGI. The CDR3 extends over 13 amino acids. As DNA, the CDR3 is TGTGCCAGCAGTTCTCTTTCATTACCGGAGGCTTTCTTT. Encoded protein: CASSSLSLPEAFF.

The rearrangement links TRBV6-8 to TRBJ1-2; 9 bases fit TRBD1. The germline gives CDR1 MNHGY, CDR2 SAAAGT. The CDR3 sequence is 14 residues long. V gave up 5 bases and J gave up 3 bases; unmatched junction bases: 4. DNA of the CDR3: TGTGCCAGCAGTACGACAGGGGGGGACTATGGCTACACCTTC. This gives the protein CASSTTGGDYGYTF.

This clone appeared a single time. This CDR3 is CASSPNAGADQPQHF. The DNA of the CDR3 is TGTGCCAGCAGCCCTAATGCAGGGGCTGATCAGCCCCAGCATTTT. J is TRBJ1-5 and V is TRBV7-2, with D possibly matching TRBD1 (6 bases). Trimming took 5 bases from V and 5 from J, leaving 16 bases between them. This CDR3 region has 15 residues. In germline, CDR1 is SGHTA, CDR2 FQGNSA. Together with reference TRBV7-2 and TRBJ1-5, the CDR3 gives the full variable domain: GAGVSQSPSNKVTEKGKDVELRCDPISGHTALYWYRQSLGQGLEFLIYFQGNSAPDKSGLPSDRFSAERTGGSVSTLTIQRTQQEDSAVYLCASSPNAGADQPQHFGDGTRLSIL.

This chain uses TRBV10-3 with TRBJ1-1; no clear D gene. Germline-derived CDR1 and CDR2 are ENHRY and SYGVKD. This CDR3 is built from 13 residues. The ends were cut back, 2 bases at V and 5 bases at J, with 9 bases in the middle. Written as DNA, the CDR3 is TGTGCCATCAGTGAGCAGGTTGGAACTGAAGCTTTCTTT. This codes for CAISEQVGTEAFF.

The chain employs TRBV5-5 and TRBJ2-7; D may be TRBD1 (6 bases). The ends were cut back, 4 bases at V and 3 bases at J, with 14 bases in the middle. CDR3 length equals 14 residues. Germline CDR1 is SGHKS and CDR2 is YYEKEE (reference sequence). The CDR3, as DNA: TGTGCCAGCAGCCCCCGGGACACATACTACGAGCAGTACTTC. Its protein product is CASSPRDTYYEQYF.

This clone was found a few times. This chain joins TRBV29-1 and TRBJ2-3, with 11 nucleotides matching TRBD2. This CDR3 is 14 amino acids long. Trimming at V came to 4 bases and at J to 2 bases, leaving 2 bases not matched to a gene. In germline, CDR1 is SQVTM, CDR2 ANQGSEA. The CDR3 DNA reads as TGCAGCGTTGCACTAGCGGGGGACACAGATACGCAGTATTTT. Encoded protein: CSVALAGDTDTQYF.

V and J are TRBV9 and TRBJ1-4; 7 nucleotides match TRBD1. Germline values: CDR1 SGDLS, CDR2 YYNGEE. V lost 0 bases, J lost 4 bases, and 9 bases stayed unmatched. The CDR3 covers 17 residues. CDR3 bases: TGTGCCAGCAGCGTAGGACAGGGAAGATCTTATAATGAAAAACTGTTTTTT. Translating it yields CASSVGQGRSYNEKLFF. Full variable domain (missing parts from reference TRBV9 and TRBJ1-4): DSGVTQTPKHLITATGQRVTLRCSPRSGDLSVYWYQQSLDQGLQFLIQYYNGEERAKGNILERFSAQQFPDLHSELNLSSLELGDSALYFCASSVGQGRSYNEKLFFGSGTQLSVL.

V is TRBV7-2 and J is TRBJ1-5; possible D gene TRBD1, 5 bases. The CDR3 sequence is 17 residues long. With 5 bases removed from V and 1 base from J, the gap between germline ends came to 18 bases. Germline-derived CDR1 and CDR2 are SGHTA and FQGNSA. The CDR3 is CASSLDRLLGSNQPQHF. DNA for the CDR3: TGTGCCAGCAGCCTTGACAGACTTCTGGGGAGCAATCAGCCCCAGCATTTT.

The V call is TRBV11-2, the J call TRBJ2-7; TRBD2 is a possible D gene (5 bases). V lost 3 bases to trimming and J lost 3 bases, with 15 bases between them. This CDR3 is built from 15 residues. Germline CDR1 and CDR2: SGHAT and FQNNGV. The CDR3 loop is CASSFIGRGYYEQYF. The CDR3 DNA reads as TGTGCCAGCAGCTTCATCGGCAGAGGGTACTACGAGCAGTACTTC.

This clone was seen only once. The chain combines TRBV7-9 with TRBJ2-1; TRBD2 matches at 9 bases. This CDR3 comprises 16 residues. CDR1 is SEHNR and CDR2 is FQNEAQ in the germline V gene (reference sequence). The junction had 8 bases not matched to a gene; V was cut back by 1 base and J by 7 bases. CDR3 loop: CASSLVYSGGLNEQFF. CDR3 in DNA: TGTGCCAGCAGCTTAGTGTATAGCGGGGGACTTAATGAGCAGTTCTTC. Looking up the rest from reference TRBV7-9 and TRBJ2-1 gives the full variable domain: DTGVSQNPRHKITKRGQNVTFRCDPISEHNRLYWYRQTLGQGPEFLTYFQNEAQLEKSRLLSDRFSAERPKGSFSTLEIQRTEQGDSAMYLCASSLVYSGGLNEQFFGPGTRLTVL.

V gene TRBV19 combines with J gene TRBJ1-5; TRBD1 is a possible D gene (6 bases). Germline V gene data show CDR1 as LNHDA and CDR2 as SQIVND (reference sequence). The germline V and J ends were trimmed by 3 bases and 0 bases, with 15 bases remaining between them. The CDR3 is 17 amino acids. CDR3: CASSMGARGLSNQPQHF. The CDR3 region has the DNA TGTGCCAGTAGTATGGGGGCTCGAGGGCTTAGCAATCAGCCCCAGCATTTT.

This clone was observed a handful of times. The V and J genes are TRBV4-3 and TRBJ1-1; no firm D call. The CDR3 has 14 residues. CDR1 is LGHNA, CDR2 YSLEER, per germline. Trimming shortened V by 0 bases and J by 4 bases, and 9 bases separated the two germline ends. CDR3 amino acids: CASSQDSGGTEAFF. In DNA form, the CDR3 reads TGCGCCAGCAGCCAAGATAGTGGAGGCACTGAAGCTTTCTTT.

The CDR3 nucleotides read TGCAGCGCGCAGAGCGTTGTAGCTTTCTTT. It codes for CSAQSVVAFF. This rearrangement joins TRBV29-1 to TRBJ1-1; D ambiguous. V gave up 7 bases and J gave up 10 bases, with 13 bases separating them. The CDR3 has 10 amino acids. CDR1 is SQVTM and CDR2 is ANQGSEA in the germline V gene. The variable domain in full, completed from reference TRBV29-1 and TRBJ1-1, reads SAVISQKPSRDICQRGTSLTIQCQVDSQVTMMFWYRQQPGQSLTLIATANQGSEATYESGFVIDKFPISRPNLTFSTLTVSNMSPEDSSIYLCSAQSVVAFFGQGTRLTVV.

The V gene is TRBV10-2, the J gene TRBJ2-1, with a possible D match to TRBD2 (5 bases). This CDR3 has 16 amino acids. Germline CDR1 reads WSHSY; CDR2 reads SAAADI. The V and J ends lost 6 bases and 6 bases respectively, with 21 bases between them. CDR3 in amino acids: CASRAHPVTGSNEQFF. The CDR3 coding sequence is TGCGCCAGCAGAGCCCATCCTGTTACGGGGTCCAATGAGCAGTTCTTC.

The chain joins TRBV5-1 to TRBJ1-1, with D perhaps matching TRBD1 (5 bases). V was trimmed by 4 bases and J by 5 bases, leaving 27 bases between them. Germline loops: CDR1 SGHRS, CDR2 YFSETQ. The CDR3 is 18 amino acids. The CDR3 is CASSNPRDLQASRTEAFF. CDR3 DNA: TGCGCCAGCAGCAACCCCCGGGACTTGCAGGCTTCGAGGACTGAAGCTTTCTTT.

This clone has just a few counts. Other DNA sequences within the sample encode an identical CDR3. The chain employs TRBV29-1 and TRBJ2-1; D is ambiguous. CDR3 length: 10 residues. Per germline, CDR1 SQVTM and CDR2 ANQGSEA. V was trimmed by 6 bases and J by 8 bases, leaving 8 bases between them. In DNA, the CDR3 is TGCAGCGTGGTGAGTTATGAGCAGTTCTTC. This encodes CSVVSYEQFF.

CDR3 sequence: CASSWDSQTSYEQYF. CDR3 in DNA: TGTGCCAGTAGCTGGGACTCCCAAACCTCCTACGAGCAGTACTTC. J is TRBJ2-7 and V is TRBV19, with D possibly matching TRBD2 (6 bases). Trimming removed 6 bases at V and 0 bases at J, with 15 bases between. The CDR3 runs 15 residues. Germline V gene sequence: CDR1 LNHDA, CDR2 SQIVND (reference sequence).